This T cell receptor beta chain is from a study of T cell responses to AZD1222 COVID-19 vaccine. Study-wide findings and caveats: Baseline seropositivity occurred in only six AZD1222 recipients. Epitopes outside B.1.351 and B.1.1.7 mutated regions reportedly drew nearly half of spike TCRs.

The CDR3 is made up of 16 amino acids. The germline CDR1 and CDR2 sequences are SEHNR and FQNEAQ (reference sequence). The trim removed 5 bases at V and 4 bases at J, leaving 10 bases unmatched. Regarding this clone: Its specificity is unknown.

Here immunoSEQ multiplex PCR was the method, and the copy in TCRdb shows in-frame clones only, minus some. The table has 100,000 to 150,000 clones, about 90% seen once. This clonotype originated in an adult in good health. Sequencing was performed on peripheral blood, taken on day 0 of AZD1222 vaccination. The V and J genes are TRBV7-9 and TRBJ2-3; 9 nucleotides align to TRBD2. CDR3 amino acids: CASSEVMRGGPDTQYF. DNA for the CDR3: TGTGCCAGCAGCGAGGTGATGCGGGGGGGCCCAGATACGCAGTATTTT.